This is a list of T cell receptor beta chains from one sample in a study of cytomegalovirus exposure and HLA in healthy donors. Using immunoSEQ multiplex PCR, the repertoire was profiled, and TCRdb retains in-frame clones only, with some absent. The sample yields roughly 220,000 clones, more than 60% seen once. Sequenced: PBMCs. Source of these receptors: a man between 50 and 59 years old in good health and CMV-seronegative. Each CDR3 is given with its conserved first and last residue. D genes are given only for firm matches. Some rows have no size entry. The others give once, few or many, or a class for an expanded clone.

.	TRBD2	TRBV9	TRBJ2-3	CASSSKGSGATDTQYF	TGTGCCAGCAGCTCTAAGGGAAGCGGGGCGACAGATACGCAGTATTTT
.	.	TRBV5-4	TRBJ2-7	CASSLMQGYEQYF	TGTGCCAGCAGCTTAATGCAGGGCTACGAGCAGTACTTC
.	TRBD1	TRBV7-9	TRBJ2-1	CASSSRGTGGNEQFF	TGTGCCAGCAGCTCAAGGGGGACAGGGGGTAATGAGCAGTTCTTC
.	TRBD2	TRBV18	TRBJ2-3	CASSPPAAGGQADTQYF	TGTGCCAGCTCACCACCGGCAGCGGGAGGGCAGGCAGATACGCAGTATTTT
.	.	TRBV4-1	TRBJ1-4	CASSQDRAFNEKLFF	TGCGCCAGCAGCCAAGACAGGGCTTTTAATGAAAAACTGTTTTTT
once	TRBD1	TRBV4-2	TRBJ1-4	CASSPAGQGQDEKLFF	TGTGCCAGCAGCCCCGCGGGACAGGGACAGGATGAAAAACTGTTTTTT
.	.	TRBV28	TRBJ2-1	CASSVPGSTDGEQFF	TGTGCCAGCAGTGTTCCCGGGAGCACAGACGGTGAGCAGTTCTTC
.	TRBD2	TRBV2	TRBJ2-7	CASSEHLAGGEQYF	TGTGCCAGCAGTGAACACCTAGCGGGAGGGGAGCAGTACTTC
.	TRBD1	TRBV5-1	TRBJ2-7	CASTIRQGNYEQYF	TGCGCCAGCACCATTCGACAGGGGAACTACGAGCAGTACTTC
few	TRBD2	TRBV5-6	TRBJ2-1	CASSRGRAYGNEQFF	TGTGCCAGCAGCCGCGGGAGGGCCTACGGCAATGAGCAGTTCTTC
.	.	TRBV27	TRBJ1-2	CASSFGQTKDYGYTF	TGTGCCAGCAGTTTCGGACAGACAAAAGACTATGGCTACACCTTC
.	TRBD1	TRBV28	TRBJ1-5	CASSYGTGYSNQPQHF	TGTGCCAGCAGTTACGGGACAGGATATAGCAATCAGCCCCAGCATTTT
few	TRBD2	TRBV6-5	TRBJ2-4	CASSYRPGLAGDIQYF	TGTGCCAGCAGTTACCGACCGGGACTAGCGGGAGACATTCAGTACTTC
.	TRBD2	TRBV27	TRBJ2-2	CASSPSTSGIPNTGELFF	TGTGCCAGCTCACCTTCTACTAGCGGGATCCCGAACACCGGGGAGCTGTTTTTT
.	.	TRBV29-1	TRBJ2-3	CSVEGLPTDTQYF	TGCAGCGTTGAAGGGCTTCCCACAGATACGCAGTATTTT
.	.	TRBV6-4	TRBJ1-5	CASRTGDKGQPQHF	TGTGCCAGCAGGACCGGGGACAAGGGTCAGCCCCAGCATTTT
.	.	TRBV9	TRBJ2-2	CASSVDGSLTGELFF	TGTGCCAGCAGCGTAGACGGGAGCCTCACCGGGGAGCTGTTTTTT
few	.	TRBV5-1	TRBJ2-5	CASRPGTQETQYF	TGCGCCAGCAGACCGGGAACCCAAGAGACCCAGTACTTC
.	TRBD1	TRBV27	TRBJ2-3	CASRAPGQAKYTQYF	TGTGCCAGCAGGGCGCCGGGACAGGCAAAGTATACGCAGTATTTT
.	TRBD2	TRBV28	TRBJ2-1	CASRRTSSSSYNEQFF	TGTGCCAGCAGACGGACTAGTTCGAGCTCCTACAATGAGCAGTTCTTC
few	.	TRBV11-2	TRBJ1-2	CASSLDRGIIGYGYTF	TGTGCCAGCAGCTTAGATAGGGGGATTATAGGGTATGGCTACACCTTC
.	TRBD1	TRBV5-1	TRBJ2-7	CASSLVSGGDEQYF	TGCGCCAGCAGCTTGGTGTCAGGGGGCGACGAGCAGTACTTC
few	.	TRBV5-1	TRBJ1-3	CASSSEGSSGNTIYF	TGCGCCAGCAGCTCGGAGGGGAGCTCTGGAAACACCATATATTTT
.	TRBD2	TRBV5-1	TRBJ2-5	CASSLEGSGSLETQYF	TGCGCCAGCAGCTTGGAGGGTAGCGGGAGTTTGGAGACCCAGTACTTC
.	.	TRBV28	TRBJ1-1	CASSSGVTEAFF	TGTGCCAGCAGCTCAGGGGTCACTGAAGCTTTCTTT
once	.	TRBV4-2	TRBJ2-7	CASSQDRSYEQYF	TGTGCCAGCAGCCAAGATCGGTCCTACGAGCAGTACTTC
few	TRBD1	TRBV9	TRBJ2-5	CASSLAGQAETQYF	TGTGCCAGCAGCCTAGCCGGACAGGCGGAGACCCAGTACTTC
.	.	TRBV2	TRBJ2-2	CASSEGTGTFTGELFF	TGTGCCAGCAGTGAAGGAACCGGGACTTTTACCGGGGAGCTGTTTTTT
.	TRBD2	TRBV11-1	TRBJ2-3	CASSLDKAGAGGTQYF	TGTGCCAGCAGCTTAGACAAAGCGGGGGCCGGAGGAACGCAGTATTTT
.	.	TRBV19	TRBJ2-1	CASSGSSYNEQFF	TGTGCCAGTAGTGGCAGCTCCTACAATGAGCAGTTCTTC
.	.	TRBV9	TRBJ2-3	CASSVVGDTDTQYF	TGTGCCAGCAGCGTAGTGGGCGACACAGATACGCAGTATTTT
.	.	TRBV11-2	TRBJ2-2	CASSLGAVGGELFF	TGTGCCAGCAGCTTAGGAGCCGTCGGCGGGGAGCTGTTTTTT
.	TRBD2	TRBV27	TRBJ2-4	CASGLAGGFGLAKNIQYF	TGTGCCAGCGGACTAGCGGGAGGCTTCGGTCTAGCCAAAAACATTCAGTACTTC
few	.	TRBV30	TRBJ2-1	CAWSPLNEQFF	TGTGCCTGGAGTCCCCTTAATGAGCAGTTCTTC
.	.	TRBV11-2	TRBJ1-1	CASSLEGVTEAFF	TGTGCCAGCAGCTTAGAAGGGGTTACTGAAGCTTTCTTT
.	.	TRBV28	TRBJ1-5	CASRYLTGQPQHF	TGTGCCAGCAGGTACCTAACAGGGCAGCCCCAGCATTTT
.	.	TRBV23-1	TRBJ1-3	CASSQSGGSAIYF	TGCGCCAGCAGTCAATCGGGGGGGTCCGCCATATATTTT
.	.	TRBV5-4	TRBJ1-2	CASSLSSLGYTF	TGTGCCAGCAGCTTGTCCTCCCTAGGCTACACCTTC
.	.	TRBV27	TRBJ2-7	CASSFGTGNIEQYF	TGTGCCAGCAGTTTTGGAACAGGGAATATCGAGCAGTACTTC
once	.	TRBV6-5	TRBJ1-2	CASTKGYGYTF	TGTGCCAGCACCAAGGGGTATGGCTACACCTTC
.	.	TRBV7-2	TRBJ1-1	CASSLPSGRTEAFF	TGTGCCAGCAGCCTCCCCTCGGGGAGGACTGAAGCTTTCTTT
few	TRBD2	TRBV6-4	TRBJ2-1	CASSDSGLAPYNEQFF	TGTGCCAGCAGTGACTCGGGACTAGCCCCCTACAATGAGCAGTTCTTC
.	TRBD2	TRBV9	TRBJ2-1	CASTTLGGGPYNEQFF	TGTGCCAGCACTACTTTGGGCGGGGGACCCTACAATGAGCAGTTCTTC
.	.	TRBV28	TRBJ2-1	CASSSSLEDTQFF	TGTGCCAGCAGTTCTTCACTAGAGGATACGCAGTTCTTC
.	TRBD2	TRBV11-2	TRBJ2-1	CASSLDIRGGSYNEQFF	TGTGCCAGCAGCTTAGATATTCGGGGGGGCTCCTACAATGAGCAGTTCTTC
.	.	TRBV7-8	TRBJ2-7	CASSSSERSYEQYF	TGTGCCAGCAGCTCGTCGGAGCGGTCCTACGAGCAGTACTTC
.	TRBD2	TRBV4-2	TRBJ2-1	CASSQVGLASLGGNEQFF	TGTGCCAGCAGCCAAGTGGGACTAGCTTCGTTGGGAGGCAATGAGCAGTTCTTC
.	.	TRBV9	TRBJ1-2	CASNARTNGYTF	TGTGCCAGCAACGCTCGGACAAATGGCTACACCTTC
.	.	TRBV10-1	TRBJ2-7	CASSERRNLILSYEQYF	TGCGCCAGCAGTGAGCGCAGGAACCTTATACTCTCCTACGAGCAGTACTTC
.	.	TRBV6-6	TRBJ2-5	CASTGPREETQYF	TGTGCCAGCACGGGTCCCAGGGAAGAGACCCAGTACTTC
.	.	TRBV19	TRBJ1-1	CASSQGRGTEAFF	TGTGCCAGCAGCCAGGGAAGGGGCACTGAAGCTTTCTTT
.	.	TRBV9	TRBJ1-5	CASSVATGQPQHF	TGTGCCAGCAGCGTAGCTACAGGACAGCCCCAGCATTTT
.	TRBD2	TRBV6-5	TRBJ2-1	CASNQREGRVQFF	TGTGCCAGCAATCAGCGGGAGGGCCGTGTGCAGTTCTTC
.	.	TRBV11-1	TRBJ2-7	CASSLDYPYEQYF	TGTGCCAGCAGCTTAGACTACCCCTACGAGCAGTACTTC
few	.	TRBV7-8	TRBJ1-6	CASSLEGAQNSPLHF	TGTGCCAGCAGCTTAGAAGGGGCGCAGAATTCACCCCTCCACTTT
.	TRBD1	TRBV11-2	TRBJ2-5	CASSITVRGQETQYF	TGTGCCAGCAGCATCACGGTCAGGGGGCAAGAGACCCAGTACTTC
.	TRBD2	TRBV7-9	TRBJ2-7	CASSRMQLAGAHEQYF	TGTGCCAGCAGCCGCATGCAACTAGCGGGAGCACACGAGCAGTACTTC
.	TRBD2	TRBV7-9	TRBJ2-1	CASSLSVSGTLGNEQFF	TGTGCCAGCAGCTTATCGGTTAGCGGGACTCTTGGTAATGAGCAGTTCTTC
.	.	TRBV28	TRBJ1-5	CASSFRNQPQHF	TGTGCCAGCAGTTTCCGTAATCAGCCCCAGCATTTT